This T cell receptor (beta chain) was documented in a study of early T cells in non-severe SARS-CoV-2 infection (TCRdb year 2021). In the study overall: Because TCR sequencing was done on bulk RNA from unsorted whole blood, the alpha and beta chains could not be paired. Broad study findings and their caveats: VDJdb matching was skewed toward anti-spike CD8 responses, so virus-specific expansions were likely underestimated and private and CD4 specificities were missed.

A case-control design nested within a healthcare worker cohort in London, UK, was used, with weekly nasopharyngeal swab PCR tests and blood sampling performed. Healthcare workers were enrolled in the week of the UK lockdown, from 23 to 31 March 2020, and were followed every week for up to roughly 15 weeks. Libraries came from 5' RACE. Sequencing was performed on a NextSeq 500. The TCR library protocol attached unique molecular identifiers to individual cDNA molecules to correct for sequencing error and PCR bias. Both TCR alpha and beta chains were sequenced, and tight co-correlation was observed between alpha and beta sequence abundances in each sample. Per the original workflow: Decombinator V4 was used to annotate the V gene, J gene and CDR3 of the TCR sequences. Expanded TCRs were defined as changing significantly between any two time points under a Poisson model with p below 0.0001. Abundances of TCRs were expressed as counts per million after normalisation to the total number of TCRs sequenced in each sample. TRAV1-2 paired with TRAJ12, TRAJ20 or TRAJ33 defined MAIT TCRs, while TRAV10 paired with TRAJ18 defined iNKT TCRs. VDJdb, accessed on 1 November 2021, was searched for TCRs annotated for CMV, EBV and SARS-CoV-2, and TCRs annotated for more than one antigen were excluded. TCRdb reprocessing: public reads trimmed at Q25 with fastp, clones called with MiXCR, in-frame beta chains kept. CDR3 protein duplicates are merged, each entry listing the most common genes and DNA. The authors' filters were not applied to this entry. The sample records 65,000 to 70,000 distinct CDR3 sequences, more than 9% of which are singletons. The top ten hold around 1.7% of the sample.

This clonotype has a count of ten or more. It lacks a known antigen. No much larger clonotype is one base removed from it; base qualities were not supplied. V has 6 bases trimmed and J has 4 bases trimmed; junction bases matching no gene number 5. The CDR3 sequence holds 13 residues, the cysteine and phenylalanine included. The kept DNA is CDR3 alone, 39 bases in frame from the first base. This TCR derives from an adult who was a healthcare worker with PCR-confirmed SARS-CoV-2 infection or an uninfected control (not recorded which). This receptor chain uses TRBV12-3 or TRBV12-4 and TRBJ1-1; 7 bases in the middle match TRBD1. The source material was whole blood. Read as DNA, the sequence is TGTGCCAGCAGGGAAAGGACAGGCACTGAAGCTTTCTTT. This is translated as CASRERTGTEAFF.